This T cell receptor (beta chain) was sequenced during a study of CD8 T cells in Susac syndrome (dated by TCRdb to the late 2010s). With respect to the entire study: The study used repertoire sequencing to test whether antigen drove CD8+ T cell activation and differentiation in Susac syndrome.

High-throughput TCR beta sequencing profiled peripheral blood CD8+ and CD4+ T cells from healthy donors, Susac syndrome patients and multiple sclerosis patients. Healthy donors were age- and sex-matched controls. Bulk CD8+ and CD4+ T cells were purified by magnetic negative isolation, whereas CD8+ TEMRA cells were enriched by FACS. Blood was drawn into EDTA tubes, processed within 24 hours, and PBMCs were isolated by density gradient centrifugation. PBMCs intended for TCR sequencing were cryopreserved in liquid nitrogen and thawed later in a water bath at 37 degrees C. The sorted or isolated CD4+, CD8+ and CD8+ TEMRA cells had a purity of 90% or higher. RNA was extracted using the RNeasy kit, and roughly 0.5 to 1 microgram was reverse transcribed with random hexamers. The immunoSEQ multiplex PCR assay, covering 54 Vbeta and 13 Jbeta segments, was used to amplify TCR beta CDR3 regions. PCR amplification bias was corrected by using a synthetic template baseline for primer optimization and computational correction. In the source study's methods: Only productive sequences were kept, with reads annotated to V, D and J genes according to IMGT and analyzed in immunoSEQ Analyzer. Clonality was calculated as one minus the Shannon entropy normalized by log2 of the number of productive unique sequences. Public and private clones were assessed among the 100 most prevalent clones of each patient and control. Clones were defined as Susac-specific when absent from the healthy and MS cohorts, from roughly 1,000 published viral clones and from other ImmuneACCESS disease sequences. TCRdb reprocessed the public reads (quality trimming at Q25 with fastp, clone calling with MiXCR) and kept in-frame beta chains. When rows share a CDR3 protein, they turn into one entry using the most common DNA and genes. TCRdb's processing, not the study's, gives the V and J calls here. The sample data list 150,000 or so distinct CDR3 sequences, and about 92% of these were observed just once. More than 0.07% of the sample lies in the top ten.

This clonotype was recorded a few times. Its target antigen remains unknown. No much larger clonotype is one base removed from it; base qualities were not supplied. General conclusions and limits of the study: The study acknowledged that relatively few individuals were included in the TCR sequencing and HLA analysis.

Input material: CD4+ T cells from PBMCs. The receptor's source is a human donor in good health.

DNA sequence: TGTGCCAGTAGTGCAGGAGAGACCCAGTACTTC. This sequence encodes CASSAGETQYF. In this chain, TRBV19 is recombined with TRBJ2-5; too little of a D gene remains to name it. V drops 5 bases and J drops 4 bases, leaving 5 bases in between. The germline V gene (reference sequence) supplies CDR1 LNHDA and CDR2 SQIVND. From the cysteine through the phenylalanine, the CDR3 covers 11 amino acids. The entry retains the CDR3 DNA only, 33 bases that are in frame from base 1.